The clone carrying this TCR beta chain was counted a few times. TCR beta CDR3 regions were amplified from RNA transcripts. Initially, a first-round RT-PCR of the TCR CDR3 employed the HTBI primer set. A single record per CDR3 protein comes from TCRdb applying MiXCR to the multiplex PCR reads. The profile shows fewer than 600,000 distinct CDR3 sequences, less than 15% of them singletons. This entry is derived from a study of T cells in Graves' hyperthyroidism and ophthalmopathy. Study-level background: Peripheral blood was drawn at first diagnosis, prior to all treatment.

Germline V gene sequence: CDR1 MDHEN, CDR2 SYDVKM. The CDR3 is 16 amino acids. V shed 6 bases and J shed 3 bases, with 19 bases lying between them. The chain is built from TRBV28 and TRBJ2-3; D perhaps matches TRBD2 (9 bases). The sequencing input was blood. The source is a woman in her forties with Graves' hyperthyroidism. The CDR3 is CASRTGAGGGTDTQYF. The CDR3, as DNA: TGTGCCAGCAGGACAGGGGCGGGGGGGGGAACAGATACGCAGTATTTT. Looking up the rest from reference TRBV28 and TRBJ2-3 gives the full variable domain: DVKVTQSSRYLVKRTGEKVFLECVQDMDHENMFWYRQDPGLGLRLIYFSYDVKMKEKGDIPEGYSVSREKKERFSLILESASTNQTSMYLCASRTGAGGGTDTQYFGPGTRLTVL.